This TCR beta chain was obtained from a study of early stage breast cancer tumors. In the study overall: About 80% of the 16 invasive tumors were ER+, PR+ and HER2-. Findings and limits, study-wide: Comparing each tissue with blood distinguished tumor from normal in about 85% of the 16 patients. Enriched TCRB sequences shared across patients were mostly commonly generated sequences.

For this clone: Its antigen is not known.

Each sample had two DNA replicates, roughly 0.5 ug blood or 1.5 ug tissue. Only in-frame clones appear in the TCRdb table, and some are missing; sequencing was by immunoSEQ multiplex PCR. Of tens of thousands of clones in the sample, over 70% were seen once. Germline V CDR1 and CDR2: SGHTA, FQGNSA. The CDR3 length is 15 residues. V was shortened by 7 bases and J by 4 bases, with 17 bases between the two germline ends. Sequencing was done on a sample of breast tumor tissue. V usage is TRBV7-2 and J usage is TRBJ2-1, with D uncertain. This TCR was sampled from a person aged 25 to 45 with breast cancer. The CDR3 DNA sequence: TGTGCCAGCACTATTGGACCGACTGGATACAATGAGCAGTTCTTC. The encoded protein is CASTIGPTGYNEQFF. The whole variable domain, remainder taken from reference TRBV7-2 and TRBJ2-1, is GAGVSQSPSNKVTEKGKDVELRCDPISGHTALYWYRQSLGQGLEFLIYFQGNSAPDKSGLPSDRFSAERTGGSVSTLTIQRTQQEDSAVYLCASTIGPTGYNEQFFGPGTRLTVL.